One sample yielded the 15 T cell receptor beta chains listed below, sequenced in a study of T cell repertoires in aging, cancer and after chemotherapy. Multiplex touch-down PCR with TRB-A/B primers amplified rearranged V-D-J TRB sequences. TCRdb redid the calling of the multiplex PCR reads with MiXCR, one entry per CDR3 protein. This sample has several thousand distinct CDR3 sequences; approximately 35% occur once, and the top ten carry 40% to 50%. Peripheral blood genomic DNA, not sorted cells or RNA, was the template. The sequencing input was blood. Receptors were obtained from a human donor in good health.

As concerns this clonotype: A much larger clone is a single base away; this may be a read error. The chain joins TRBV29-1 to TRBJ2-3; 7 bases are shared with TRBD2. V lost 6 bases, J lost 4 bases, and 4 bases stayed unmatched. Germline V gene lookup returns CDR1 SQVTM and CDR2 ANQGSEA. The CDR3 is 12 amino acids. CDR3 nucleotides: TGCAGCGTCGAAACTAGCGCAGATACGCAGTATTTT. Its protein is CSVETSADTQYF.

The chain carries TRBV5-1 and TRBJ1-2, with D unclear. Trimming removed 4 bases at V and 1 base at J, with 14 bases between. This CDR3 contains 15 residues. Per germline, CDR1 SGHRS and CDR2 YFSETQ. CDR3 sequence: CASSRDGVDNYGYTF. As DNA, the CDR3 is TGCGCCAGCAGCCGCGATGGGGTTGATAACTATGGCTACACCTTC.

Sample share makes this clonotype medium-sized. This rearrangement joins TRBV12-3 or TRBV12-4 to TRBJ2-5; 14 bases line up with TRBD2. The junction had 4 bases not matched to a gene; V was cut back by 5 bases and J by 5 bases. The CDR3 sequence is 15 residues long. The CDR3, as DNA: TGTGCCAGCAGTCGGACTAGCGGGGGGAGGGAGACCCAGTACTTC. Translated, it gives CASSRTSGGRETQYF.

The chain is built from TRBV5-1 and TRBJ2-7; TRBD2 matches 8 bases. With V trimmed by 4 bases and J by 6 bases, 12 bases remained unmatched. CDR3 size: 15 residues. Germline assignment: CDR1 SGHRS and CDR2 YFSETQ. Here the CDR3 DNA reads TGCGCCAGCAGCCCCCGCGGCAGCGGGGGTCGCGAGCAGTACTTC. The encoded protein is CASSPRGSGGREQYF.

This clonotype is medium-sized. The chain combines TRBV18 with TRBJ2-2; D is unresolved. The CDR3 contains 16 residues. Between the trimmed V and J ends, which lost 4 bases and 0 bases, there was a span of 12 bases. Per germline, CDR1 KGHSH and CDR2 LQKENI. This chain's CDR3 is CASSRLATANTGELFF. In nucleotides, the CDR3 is TGTGCCAGCTCACGGTTGGCGACGGCGAACACCGGGGAGCTGTTTTTT.

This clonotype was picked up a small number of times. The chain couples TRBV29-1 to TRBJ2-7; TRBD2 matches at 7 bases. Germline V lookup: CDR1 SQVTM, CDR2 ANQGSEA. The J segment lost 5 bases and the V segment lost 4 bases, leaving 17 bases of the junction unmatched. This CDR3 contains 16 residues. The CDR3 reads CSVGMRVRGFRDEQYF. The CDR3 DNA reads TGCAGCGTTGGAATGAGAGTGCGGGGGTTTCGGGACGAGCAGTACTTC.

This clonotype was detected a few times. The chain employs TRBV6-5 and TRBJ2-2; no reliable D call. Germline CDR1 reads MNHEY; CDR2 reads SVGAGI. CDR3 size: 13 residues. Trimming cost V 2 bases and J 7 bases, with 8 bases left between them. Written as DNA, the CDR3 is TGTGCCAGCAGTTACCGAATAGACGGGGAGCTGTTTTTT. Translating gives CASSYRIDGELFF.

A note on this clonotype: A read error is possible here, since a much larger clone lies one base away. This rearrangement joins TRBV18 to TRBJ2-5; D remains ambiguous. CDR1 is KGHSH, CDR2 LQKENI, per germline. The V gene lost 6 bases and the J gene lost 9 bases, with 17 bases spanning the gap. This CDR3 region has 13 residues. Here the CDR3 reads CASSPADAESQYF. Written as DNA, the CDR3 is TGTGCCAGCTCCCCCGCGGATGCGGAGTCCCAGTACTTC.

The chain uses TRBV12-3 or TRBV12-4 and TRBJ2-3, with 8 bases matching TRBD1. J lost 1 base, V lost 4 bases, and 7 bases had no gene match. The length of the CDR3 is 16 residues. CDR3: CASSYQGAKGTDTQYF. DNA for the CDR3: TGTGCCAGCAGTTACCAGGGGGCGAAGGGCACAGATACGCAGTATTTT.

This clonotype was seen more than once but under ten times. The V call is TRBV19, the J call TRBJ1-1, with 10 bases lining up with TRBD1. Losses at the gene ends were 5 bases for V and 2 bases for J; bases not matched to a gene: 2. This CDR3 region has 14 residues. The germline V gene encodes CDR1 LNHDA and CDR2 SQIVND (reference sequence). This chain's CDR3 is CASSWTGGNTEAFF. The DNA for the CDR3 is TGTGCCAGTAGTTGGACAGGGGGTAACACTGAAGCTTTCTTT.

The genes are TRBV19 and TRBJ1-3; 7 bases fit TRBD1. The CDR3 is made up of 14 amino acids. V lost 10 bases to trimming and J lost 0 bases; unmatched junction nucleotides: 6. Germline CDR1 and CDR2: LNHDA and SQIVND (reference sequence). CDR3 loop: CATNDRDSGNTIYF. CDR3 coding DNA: TGTGCCACCAACGACAGGGACTCTGGAAACACCATATATTTT.

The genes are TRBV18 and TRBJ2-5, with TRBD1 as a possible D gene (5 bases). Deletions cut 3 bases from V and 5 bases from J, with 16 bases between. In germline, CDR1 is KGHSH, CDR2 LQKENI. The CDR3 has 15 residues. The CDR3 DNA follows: TGTGCCAGCTCACCGAGACAGAGTTTGGGGGAGACCCAGTACTTC. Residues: CASSPRQSLGETQYF.

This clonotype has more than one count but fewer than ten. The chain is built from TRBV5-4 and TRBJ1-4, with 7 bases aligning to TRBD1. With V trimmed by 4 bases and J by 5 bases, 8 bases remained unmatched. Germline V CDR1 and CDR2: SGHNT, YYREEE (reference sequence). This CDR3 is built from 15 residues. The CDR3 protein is CASSANRGSNEKLFF. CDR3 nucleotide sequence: TGTGCCAGCAGCGCCAACAGGGGCTCGAATGAAAAACTGTTTTTT.

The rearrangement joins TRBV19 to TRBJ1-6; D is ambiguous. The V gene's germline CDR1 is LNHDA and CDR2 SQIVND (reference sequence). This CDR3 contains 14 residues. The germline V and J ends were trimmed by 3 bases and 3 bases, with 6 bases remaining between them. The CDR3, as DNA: TGTGCCAGTAGTATTGATTTCTATAATTCACCCCTCCACTTT. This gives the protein CASSIDFYNSPLHF.

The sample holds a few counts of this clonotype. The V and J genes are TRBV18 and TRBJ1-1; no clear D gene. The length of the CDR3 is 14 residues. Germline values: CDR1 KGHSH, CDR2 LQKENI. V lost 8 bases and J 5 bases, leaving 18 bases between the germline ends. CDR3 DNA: TGTGCCAGCAGCTTTTCTTCGTGGCAAACTGAAGCTTTCTTT. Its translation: CASSFSSWQTEAFF. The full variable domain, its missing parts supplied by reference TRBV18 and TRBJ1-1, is NAGVMQNPRHLVRRRGQEARLRCSPMKGHSHVYWYRQLPEEGLKFMVYLQKENIIDESGMPKERFSAEFPKEGPSILRIQQVVRGDSAAYFCASSFSSWQTEAFFGQGTRLTVV.